A single sample is the source of the 6 T cell receptor beta chains below, sequenced in a study of CXCR3-negative and CXCR3-positive naive CD8 T cells. TRB cDNA libraries were made by UMI-labeled 5' RACE. No DNA is given; TCRdb re-called the 5' RACE reads and lists each CDR3 protein once. The record lists several thousand distinct CDR3 sequences, of which the ten most abundant hold roughly 1.7%. The antigens for these receptors are not known. Broader study findings: More hydrophobic TRB CDR3s occurred in CXCR3-positive than in CXCR3-negative naive cells.

Specimen: naive CXCR3+ CD8+ T cells from blood. The subset: CD45RO-CCR7+CD27+CD95- naive CD8+ T cells expressing CXCR3 (TNR3+). The receptors stem from a human donor in good health. Some clones in this sample may be carry-over from other donors' samples.

The gene calls are TRBV29-1 and TRBJ2-1; there is no DNA to check the TCRdb D call of TRBD2. CDR1 and CDR2 (germline): SQVTM, ANQGSEA. This CDR3 has 12 amino acids. CDR3: CSAQSGPVEQFF.

This clonotype ranks as medium-sized in terms of frequency. The chain combines TRBV2 with TRBJ2-5. This CDR3 spans 16 amino acids. Germline V gene lookup returns CDR1 SNHLY and CDR2 FYNNEI. The CDR3 loop is CATMKRRGPYQETQYF. The full variable domain, with the rest looked up from reference TRBV2 and TRBJ2-5, is EPEVTQTPSHQVTQMGQEVILRCVPISNHLYFYWYRQILGQKVEFLVSFYNNEISEKSEIFDDQFSVERPDGSNFTLKIRSTKLEDSAMYFCATMKRRGPYQETQYFGPGTRLLVL.

The V gene is TRBV13, the J gene TRBJ1-1. Per germline, CDR1 PRHDT and CDR2 FYEKMQ (reference sequence). CDR3 length: 16 amino acids. This CDR3 reads CASSFGVAVMNTEDFF.

This rearrangement joins TRBV5-6 to TRBJ2-7; TCRdb names TRBD1, which stays unverified in the absence of DNA. This CDR3 spans 14 amino acids. From germline, CDR1 is SGHDT and CDR2 YYEEEE. The CDR3 is CASSLGYGGYEQYF. The full variable domain, its missing parts supplied by reference TRBV5-6 and TRBJ2-7, is DAGVTQSPTHLIKTRGQQVTLRCSPKSGHDTVSWYQQALGQGPQFIFQYYEEEERQRGNFPDRFSGHQFPNYSSELNVNALLLGDSALYLCASSLGYGGYEQYFGPGTRLTVT.

This clonotype shows up as medium-sized by frequency. The chain links TRBV6-5 to TRBJ2-5; with no DNA, the TCRdb D assignment of TRBD2 cannot be verified. This CDR3 has 17 amino acids. Per the germline V gene, CDR1 is MNHEY and CDR2 is SVGAGI. CDR3 loop: CASSPEFSGGAQETQYF.

The gene calls are TRBV7-9 and TRBJ2-3; lacking DNA, the TRBD1 call made by TCRdb goes unchecked. This CDR3 has 12 residues. Germline V CDR1 and CDR2: SEHNR, FQNEAQ (reference sequence). The CDR3: CASSQGTDTQYF. Using reference TRBV7-9 and TRBJ2-3 for the parts outside the CDR3, the full variable domain is DTGVSQNPRHKITKRGQNVTFRCDPISEHNRLYWYRQTLGQGPEFLTYFQNEAQLEKSRLLSDRFSAERPKGSFSTLEIQRTEQGDSAMYLCASSQGTDTQYFGPGTRLTVL.